This TCR beta chain was captured in a study of blood T cell repertoires in COVID-19. The overall study: The samples span acute and convalescent COVID-19 from the United States, Italy and Spain. PBMCs, B-cell-depleted T cells, or T cells were the source of the cDNA or gDNA that made up the material.

Authors' analysis steps: Researchers report that nucleated cell counts were estimated from reference gene primer amplification. Sequencing was performed with immunoSEQ multiplex PCR; in TCRdb, only in-frame clones are kept and a portion is missing. Clonal size and the V and J genes are those of that table, whereas D and trimming came from the DNA. In the table there are 90,000 to 150,000 clones, 80% to 90% of which are singletons. V lost 7 bases, J lost 0 bases, and 11 bases lay in between. CDR3 length equals 14 residues. Germline V gene lookup returns CDR1 SNHLY and CDR2 FYNNEI. In its sample, this clone was seen a few times.

The origin of this receptor is a man between 65 and 85 years old with active or convalescent COVID-19. The sample consisted of peripheral blood. The chain combines TRBV2 with TRBJ2-3, with D unclear. DNA for the CDR3: TGTGCCAGCAAACGTCCCGGGAGCACAGATACGCAGTATTTT. Encoded protein: CASKRPGSTDTQYF.